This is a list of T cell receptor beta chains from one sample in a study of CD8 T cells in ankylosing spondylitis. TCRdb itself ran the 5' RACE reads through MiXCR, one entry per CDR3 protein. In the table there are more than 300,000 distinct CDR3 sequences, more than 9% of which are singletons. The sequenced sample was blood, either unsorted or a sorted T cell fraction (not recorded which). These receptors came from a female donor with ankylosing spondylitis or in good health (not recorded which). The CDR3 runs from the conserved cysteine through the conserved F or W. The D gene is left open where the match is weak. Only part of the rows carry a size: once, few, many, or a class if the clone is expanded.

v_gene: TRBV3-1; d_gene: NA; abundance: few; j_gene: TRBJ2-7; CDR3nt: TGTGCCAGCAGCCCGTCTACCAAAAATACCTACGAGCAGTACTTC; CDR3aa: CASSPSTKNTYEQYF
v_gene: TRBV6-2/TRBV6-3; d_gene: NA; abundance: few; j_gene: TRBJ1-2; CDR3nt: TGTGCCAGCAGTTACAGCCATCAGATTAACTATGGCTACACCTTC; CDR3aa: CASSYSHQINYGYTF
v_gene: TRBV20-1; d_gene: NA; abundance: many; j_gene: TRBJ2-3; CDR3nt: TGCAGTGCTAGCTCGGGAGCGGCTTTAGATACGCAGTATTTT; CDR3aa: CSASSGAALDTQYF
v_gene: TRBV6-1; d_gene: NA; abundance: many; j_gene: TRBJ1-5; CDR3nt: TGTGCCAGCAGTCCGACGAGGCTTCAGCCCCAGCATTTT; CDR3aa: CASSPTRLQPQHF
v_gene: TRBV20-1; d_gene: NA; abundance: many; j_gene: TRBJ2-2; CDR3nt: TGCAGTGCTAGAGGGTGGGCCGCGAACACCGGGGAGCTGTTTTTT; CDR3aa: CSARGWAANTGELFF
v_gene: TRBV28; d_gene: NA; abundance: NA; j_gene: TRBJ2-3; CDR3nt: TGTGCCAGCAGTCCCCTAGGAACCATGACGAGCACAGATACGCAGTATTTT; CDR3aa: CASSPLGTMTSTDTQYF
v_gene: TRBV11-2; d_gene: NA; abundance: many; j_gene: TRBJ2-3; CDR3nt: TGCGCCAGCAGCTTGGGGGTGGATACGCAGTATTTT; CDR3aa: CASSLGVDTQYF
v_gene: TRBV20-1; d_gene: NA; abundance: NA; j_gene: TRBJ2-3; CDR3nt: TGCAGTGCTAGACAGCAAACAAATGGGGATACGCAGTATTTT; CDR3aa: CSARQQTNGDTQYF
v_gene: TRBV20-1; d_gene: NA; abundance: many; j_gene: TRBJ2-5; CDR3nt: TGCAGTGCTAGAATAGGGACGAGAGAGACCCAGTACTTC; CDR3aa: CSARIGTRETQYF
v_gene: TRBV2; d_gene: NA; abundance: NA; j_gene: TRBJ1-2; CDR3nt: TGTGCCAGCAGTGAGACATCAAACTATGGCTACACCTTC; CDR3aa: CASSETSNYGYTF
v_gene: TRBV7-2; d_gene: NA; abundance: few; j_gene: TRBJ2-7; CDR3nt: TGTGCCAGCAGCTTAAGTTATGCGTACGAGCAGTACTTC; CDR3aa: CASSLSYAYEQYF
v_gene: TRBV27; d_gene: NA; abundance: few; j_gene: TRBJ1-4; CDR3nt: TGTGCCAGCAGTTCAGGCGGGCAGCCTAATGAAAAACTGTTTTTT; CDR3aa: CASSSGGQPNEKLFF
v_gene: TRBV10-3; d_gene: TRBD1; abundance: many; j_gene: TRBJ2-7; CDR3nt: TGTGCCATCAGTGGGACAGGGAACGAGCAGTACTTC; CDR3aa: CAISGTGNEQYF
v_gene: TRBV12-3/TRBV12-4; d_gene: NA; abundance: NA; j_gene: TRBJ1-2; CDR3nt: TGTGCCACCAGAGATTCCTATGGCTACACCTTC; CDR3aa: CATRDSYGYTF
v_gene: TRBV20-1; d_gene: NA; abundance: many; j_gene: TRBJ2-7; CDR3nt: TGCAGTGCTACCGACAGGTCCTACGAGCAGTACTTC; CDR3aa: CSATDRSYEQYF